What follows is one T cell receptor beta chain and its context. The sample belongs to a study of cytomegalovirus exposure and HLA in healthy donors. PCR used 60 Vbeta primers and 13 Jbeta primers. Generated by immunoSEQ multiplex PCR, the TCRdb table keeps only in-frame clones and is missing some. This table lists about 210,000 clones. Germline values: CDR1 SEHNR, CDR2 FQNEAQ (reference sequence). V lost 10 bases and J lost 2, with 14 bases in between. The CDR3 has 13 amino acids. The chain employs TRBV7-9 and TRBJ1-2; tentatively, D is TRBD1 (6 bases). This sequence originates from a woman younger than 45 in good health and CMV-seropositive. Material for sequencing was PBMCs. This CDR3 reads CATYRDQNYGYTF. The CDR3 DNA is TGTGCCACCTACAGGGATCAAAACTATGGCTACACCTTC.